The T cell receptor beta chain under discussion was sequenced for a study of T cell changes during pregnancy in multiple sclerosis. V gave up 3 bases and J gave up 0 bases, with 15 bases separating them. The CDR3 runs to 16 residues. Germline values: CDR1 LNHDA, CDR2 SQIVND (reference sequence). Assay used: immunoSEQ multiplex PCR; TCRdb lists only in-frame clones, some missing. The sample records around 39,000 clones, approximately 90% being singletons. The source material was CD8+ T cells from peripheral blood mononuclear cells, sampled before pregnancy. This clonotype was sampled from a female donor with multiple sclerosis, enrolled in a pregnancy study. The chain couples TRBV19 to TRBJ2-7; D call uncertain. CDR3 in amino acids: CASSILGALDSYEQYF. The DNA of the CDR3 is TGTGCCAGTAGTATTCTCGGCGCCCTAGACTCCTACGAGCAGTACTTC.